The rows below give T cell receptor beta chains drawn from one sample of a study of cytomegalovirus exposure and HLA in healthy donors. Repertoires were generated with immunoSEQ multiplex PCR, while TCRdb's copy carries only in-frame clones and drops some. Of under 110,000 clones in the sample, about four fifths are singletons; the top ten hold 1.6%. Sequences were obtained from PBMCs. The origin of the receptors is a man in his fifties in good health and CMV-seronegative. CDR3s include the opening cysteine and the closing phenylalanine or tryptophan. A D gene is named only where the DNA matches it firmly. A clone size is listed for some rows: how often the clone was seen (once, few, many), or a class if it is expanded.

CDR3 DNA	CDR3 protein	CDR3 length	V gene	J gene	clone size	D gene
TGTGCCAGCAGTTACTCGAGGGCAGGGGGCTATGGCTACACCTTC	CASSYSRAGGYGYTF	15	TRBV6-5	TRBJ1-2	NA	TRBD1
TGCGCCAGCAGCTTGGAGGGGTCTCCAGATACGCAGTATTTT	CASSLEGSPDTQYF	14	TRBV5-1	TRBJ2-3	few	NA
TGCGCCAGCAGCCAAGGAGGGGGCTACAATGAGCAGTTCTTC	CASSQGGGYNEQFF	14	TRBV4-1	TRBJ2-1	NA	NA
TGCAGCGTCTGGGGTCAGGGGGCTTCTGAAAAACTGTTTTTT	CSVWGQGASEKLFF	14	TRBV29-1	TRBJ1-4	NA	TRBD1
TGTGCCAGCGGTGAGGGACAGGGATTCCTTGAGACCCAGTACTTC	CASGEGQGFLETQYF	15	TRBV6-1	TRBJ2-5	few	TRBD1
TGTGCCACCGCCCTTAGCGTCCTCAATGAGCAGTTCTTC	CATALSVLNEQFF	13	TRBV2	TRBJ2-1	once	NA
TGCGCCAGCAGCCAAGGGGAACGGGGGGGGCATGAAGCTAATGAAAAACTGTTTTTT	CASSQGERGGHEANEKLFF	19	TRBV4-1	TRBJ1-4	few	NA
TGCGCCAGCAGCTTGGTGGGCAGGGGCACTGAAGCTTTCTTT	CASSLVGRGTEAFF	14	TRBV5-1	TRBJ1-1	NA	NA
TGCGCCAGCAGCTTGAGAGGAACCACTGAAGCTTTCTTT	CASSLRGTTEAFF	13	TRBV5-1	TRBJ1-1	NA	NA
TGTGCCAGCAGTGATGAAGTCAGTAACTATGGCTACACCTTC	CASSDEVSNYGYTF	14	TRBV2	TRBJ1-2	NA	NA
TGTGCCAGCAGCCCACCGCCCGGACTAGCGGGGGGGCATTCGCAGTATTTT	CASSPPPGLAGGHSQYF	17	TRBV27	TRBJ2-3	NA	TRBD2
TGTGCCAGCAGTCCTACTAGGGAGGAGACCCAGTACTTC	CASSPTREETQYF	13	TRBV7-2	TRBJ2-5	NA	NA
TGCGCCAGCAGCTTGGGACAGGGAATGGAGAACACTGAAGCTTTCTTT	CASSLGQGMENTEAFF	16	TRBV5-1	TRBJ1-1	NA	TRBD1
TGTGCCAGCAGTGAAAGGTGGGCAGGTGCTAATGAAAAACTGTTTTTT	CASSERWAGANEKLFF	16	TRBV2	TRBJ1-4	NA	NA
TGCAGCGTTGAGCGACAGACTAGCACAGATACGCAGTATTTT	CSVERQTSTDTQYF	14	TRBV29-1	TRBJ2-3	few	NA
TGCGCCAGCAGCTTGTTTACGACTAGCACAGGTACGCAGTATTTT	CASSLFTTSTGTQYF	15	TRBV5-1	TRBJ2-3	NA	TRBD2
TGTGCCTGGAGTGTACGTCAGGTAAATGAAGCTTTCTTT	CAWSVRQVNEAFF	13	TRBV30	TRBJ1-1	NA	NA
TGTGCCAGCAGTGGCTGGGGGGATGGAAACACCATATATTTT	CASSGWGDGNTIYF	14	TRBV2	TRBJ1-3	NA	NA
TGTGCCAGCTCACTGGTTCGGGACAGGGCATCGGAGACCCAGTACTTC	CASSLVRDRASETQYF	16	TRBV18	TRBJ2-5	NA	TRBD1
TGTGCCAGCAGCTTAGCTGGGCTGGATGAAGCTTTCTTT	CASSLAGLDEAFF	13	TRBV7-9	TRBJ1-1	NA	NA
TGTGCCACCGGACAGGGGACCTACGAGCAGTACTTC	CATGQGTYEQYF	12	TRBV2	TRBJ2-7	NA	TRBD1
TGTGCCACGCTTACAAACACCGGGGAGCTGTTTTTT	CATLTNTGELFF	12	TRBV6-6	TRBJ2-2	few	NA